The next 7 T cell receptor beta chains were all read from a single sample in a study of CXCR3-negative and CXCR3-positive naive CD8 T cells. Their target antigens are unknown. Through 5' RACE with UMI labels, the TRB cDNA libraries were prepared. For each CDR3 protein, TCRdb gives one entry from its re-call of the 5' RACE reads, without DNA. Here the sample table reports approximately 90,000 distinct CDR3 sequences. Regarding the study as a whole: In CXCR3-positive naive cells, the TRB CDR3s were more hydrophobic than in CXCR3-negative naive cells.

Sequenced input: naive CXCR3+ CD8+ T cells from blood. Specified subset: CD45RO-CCR7+CD27+CD95- naive CD8+ T cells expressing CXCR3 (TNR3+). These TCRs come from a human donor in good health. Some clones in this sample may be carry-over from other donors' samples.

The J gene is TRBJ2-1, the V gene TRBV12-3 or TRBV12-4; TCRdb proposes TRBD1, but this gene call is untestable without DNA. This CDR3 is 19 amino acids long. The CDR3 protein is CATSFQRGGKMSSYNEQFF.

The chain links TRBV5-1 to TRBJ2-7; the TRBD1 assignment by TCRdb is unverifiable without DNA. This CDR3 contains 13 residues. Per germline, CDR1 SGHRS and CDR2 YFSETQ. The CDR3 sequence is CASSTTGEDEQYF.

The chain joins TRBV11-3 to TRBJ2-2; the D call from TCRdb, TRBD1, cannot be confirmed without DNA. This CDR3 is 14 amino acids long. Germline lookup yields CDR1 SGHNT and CDR2 YENEEA. The CDR3 is CASSSYRDSGELFF.

V and J are TRBV5-1 and TRBJ2-1; lacking DNA, the TRBD1 call made by TCRdb goes unchecked. The germline CDR1 and CDR2 sequences are SGHRS and YFSETQ. This CDR3 has 16 residues. The CDR3 reads CASSSPGGSSYNEQFF.

The chain joins TRBV19 to TRBJ2-2; checking the TCRdb D call of TRBD1 is not possible without DNA. The CDR3 sequence is 16 residues long. Germline values: CDR1 LNHDA, CDR2 SQIVND (reference sequence). The CDR3 sequence: CASSPLSGHNTGELFF. Drawing the rest from reference TRBV19 and TRBJ2-2, the complete variable domain is DGGITQSPKYLFRKEGQNVTLSCEQNLNHDAMYWYRQDPGQGLRLIYYSQIVNDFQKGDIAEGYSVSREKKESFPLTVTSAQKNPTAFYLCASSPLSGHNTGELFFGEGSRLTVL.

The CDR3 loop reads CASGEGLISGNTIYF. This sequence joins TRBV7-6 and TRBJ1-3; the TCRdb D gene call, TRBD1, has no DNA to confirm it. The CDR3 totals 15 residues. The germline V gene encodes CDR1 SGHVS and CDR2 FNYEAQ.

The chain carries TRBV20-1 and TRBJ2-7; the D gene TCRdb calls, TRBD1, cannot be checked with no DNA. There are 11 residues in the CDR3. Germline loops: CDR1 DFQATT, CDR2 SNEGSKA (reference sequence). CDR3 loop: CSAHWGDEQYF.